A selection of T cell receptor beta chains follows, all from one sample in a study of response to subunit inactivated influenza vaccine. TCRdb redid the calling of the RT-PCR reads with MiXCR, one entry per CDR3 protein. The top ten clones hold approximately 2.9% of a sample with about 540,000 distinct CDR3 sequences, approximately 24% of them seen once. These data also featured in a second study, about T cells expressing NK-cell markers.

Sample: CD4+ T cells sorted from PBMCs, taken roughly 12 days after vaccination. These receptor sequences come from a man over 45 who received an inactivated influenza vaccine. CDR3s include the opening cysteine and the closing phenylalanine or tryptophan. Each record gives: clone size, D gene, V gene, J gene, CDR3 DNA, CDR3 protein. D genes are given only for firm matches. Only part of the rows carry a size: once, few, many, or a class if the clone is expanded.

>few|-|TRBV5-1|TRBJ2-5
TGCGCCAGCAGCTTCAACTCCCGCTCCCAAGAGACCCAGTACTTC
CASSFNSRSQETQYF
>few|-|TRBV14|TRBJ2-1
TGTGCCAGCAGCCAAGATTCTCAGAGCTCCTACAATGAGCAGTTCTTC
CASSQDSQSSYNEQFF
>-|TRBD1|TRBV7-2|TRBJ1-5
TGTGCCAGCAGTTCCTCCGGGACAGGGGGCTATCAGCCCCAGCATTTT
CASSSSGTGGYQPQHF
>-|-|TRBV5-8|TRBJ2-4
TGTGCCAGCAGCTTGCTAGCGACACTAGCCAAAAACATTCAGTACTTC
CASSLLATLAKNIQYF
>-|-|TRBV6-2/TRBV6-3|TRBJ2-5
TGTGCCAGCAGTTACCGGGACATCCCGACCCAGTACTTC
CASSYRDIPTQYF
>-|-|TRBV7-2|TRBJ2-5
TGTGCCAGCAGCTTAATGACGGGTATACAAGAGACCCAGTACTTC
CASSLMTGIQETQYF
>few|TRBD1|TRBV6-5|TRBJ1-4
TGTGCCAGCAGTTACTCTGGCAGGGGGAGCGAAAAACTGTTTTTT
CASSYSGRGSEKLFF
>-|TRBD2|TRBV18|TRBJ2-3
TGTGCCAGCTCACCACGACCCGGGACTAGCGGCACAGATACGCAGTATTTT
CASSPRPGTSGTDTQYF
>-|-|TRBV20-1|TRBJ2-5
TGCAGTGCTAGGGAAACAGGGAGGGTACGAGAGACCCAGTACTTC
CSARETGRVRETQYF
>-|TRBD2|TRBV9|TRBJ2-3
TGTGCCAGCAGTACTAGCGTTAGCACAGATACGCAGTATTTT
CASSTSVSTDTQYF
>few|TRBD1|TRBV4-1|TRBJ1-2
TGCGCCAGCAGCCAATCCCTGGACAGGGGTTATGGCTACACCTTC
CASSQSLDRGYGYTF
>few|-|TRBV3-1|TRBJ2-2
TGTGCCAGCAGCCGACTAGGGCGGACCGGGGAGCTGTTTTTT
CASSRLGRTGELFF
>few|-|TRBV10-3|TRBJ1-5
TGTGCCATCAGTGACAGGCGGGGAATACAGCCCCAGCATTTT
CAISDRRGIQPQHF
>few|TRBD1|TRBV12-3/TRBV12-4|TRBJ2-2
TGTGCCAGCAATACGGGACAGGTGATGACCGGGGAGCTGTTTTTT
CASNTGQVMTGELFF
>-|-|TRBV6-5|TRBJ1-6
TGTGCCAGCAGTTACTCACCCGACTTCGGGGGTGTGGGATCACCCCTCCACTTT
CASSYSPDFGGVGSPLHF
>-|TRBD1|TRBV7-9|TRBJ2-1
TGTGCCAGCAGCTTACATATCAGGGGGCATGAGCAGTTCTTC
CASSLHIRGHEQFF
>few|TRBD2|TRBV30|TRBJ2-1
TGTGCCTGGAGTGTCCAACTAGCGGGGGGACCGAGTGAGCAGTTCTTC
CAWSVQLAGGPSEQFF
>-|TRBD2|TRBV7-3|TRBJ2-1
TGTGCCAGCAGCTCCGGGCCCGGGACTAGAGTATGGAATGAGCAGTTCTTC
CASSSGPGTRVWNEQFF
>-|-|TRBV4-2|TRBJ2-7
TGTGCCAGCAGCCAAGATCTCTCCAGCTACGAGCAGTACTTC
CASSQDLSSYEQYF
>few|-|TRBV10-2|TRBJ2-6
TGCGCCAGCAGTGACAACAGGCTTCACTCTGGGGCCAACGTCCTGACTTTC
CASSDNRLHSGANVLTF
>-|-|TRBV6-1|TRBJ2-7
TGTGCCAGCAGTGGGACTTACTACGAGCAGTACTTC
CASSGTYYEQYF
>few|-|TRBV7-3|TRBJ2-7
TGTGCCAGCAGTCCTACAGGGGAGGTCCCCGGGGAGCAGTACTTC
CASSPTGEVPGEQYF
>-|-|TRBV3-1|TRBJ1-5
TGTGCCAGCAGACAGAGTGGGGCTGGGGGAAATCAGCCCCAGCATTTT
CASRQSGAGGNQPQHF
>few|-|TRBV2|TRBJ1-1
TGTGCCACGAGGACAGCGCAAGTGGGAGCTTTCTTT
CATRTAQVGAFF
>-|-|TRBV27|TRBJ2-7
TGTGCCAGCAGTTTAGGAGACAATCGGTACGAGCAGTACTTC
CASSLGDNRYEQYF
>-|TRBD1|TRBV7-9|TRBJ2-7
TGTGCCAGCAGCTACACCGGGACAGGGTTCTACGAGCAGTACTTC
CASSYTGTGFYEQYF
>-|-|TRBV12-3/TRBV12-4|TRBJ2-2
TGTGCCAGCAGTTTATTAACACCCCGGGAGCTGTTTTTT
CASSLLTPRELFF
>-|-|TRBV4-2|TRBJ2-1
TGTGCCAGCAGCCAATCACGGGAGTTTGTATTAAATGAGCAGTTCTTC
CASSQSREFVLNEQFF
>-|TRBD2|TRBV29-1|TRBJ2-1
TGCAGCGTTGCACTAGCGGGGGACCATGAGCAGTTCTTC
CSVALAGDHEQFF
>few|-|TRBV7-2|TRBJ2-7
TGTGCCAGCAGCTCGACGGGACTGCTGACCTACGAGCAGTACTTC
CASSSTGLLTYEQYF
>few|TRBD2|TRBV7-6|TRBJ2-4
TGTGCCAGCAGCTCGTCTCCGAGACTAGCGGGAACTCTAGCCAAAAACATTCAGTACTTC
CASSSSPRLAGTLAKNIQYF
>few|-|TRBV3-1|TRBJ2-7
TGTGCCAGCAGCCCGAGGGGGGCTACCTACGAGCAGTACTTC
CASSPRGATYEQYF
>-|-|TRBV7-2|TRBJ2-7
TGTGCCAGCAGCTCAGAGGGGCTACGATTGCAGTACTTC
CASSSEGLRLQYF
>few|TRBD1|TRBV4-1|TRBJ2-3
TGCGCCAGCAGCCAAGTCCCCCTGACAGGGGGCGATGATACGCAGTATTTT
CASSQVPLTGGDDTQYF
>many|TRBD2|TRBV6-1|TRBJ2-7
TGTGCCAGCAGCCGCGGGGGGGTCGGCTACGAGCAGTACTTC
CASSRGGVGYEQYF
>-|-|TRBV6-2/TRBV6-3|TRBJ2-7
TGTGCCAGCAGTTCTCCCCCCGGATACAAATTATCCTACGAGCAGTACTTC
CASSSPPGYKLSYEQYF
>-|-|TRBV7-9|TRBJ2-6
TGTGCCAGCAGCTCACTAGAGGAGGCCAACGTCCTGACTTTC
CASSSLEEANVLTF
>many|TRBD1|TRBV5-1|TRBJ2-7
TGTGCCAGCAGCTTAGGGACAGCCTCCTACGAGCAGTACTTC
CASSLGTASYEQYF